This T cell receptor (beta chain) is from a study of blood T cells in healthy people across ages. Study observations and caveats: Diversity was higher, and naive CD4+ cells more numerous, in long-lived donors than in aged donors.

As for this clonotype: Its target is unknown.

Next came a second PCR, run for about 6 to 12 cycles, which used a sample-barcoded 5' primer along with a J-beta primer mix. Using its own MiXCR run on the 5' RACE reads, TCRdb lists one record per CDR3 protein. Found here are about 900,000 distinct CDR3 sequences, around 62% of them singletons; the top ten hold roughly 25%. This CDR3 is built from 15 residues. Sequencing was performed on blood. The clonotype was recovered from a man aged 30-40 years in good health. The chain has TRBV21-1 and TRBJ1-2; the D call in the table, TRBD1, was not verified against the DNA. TRBV21-1 constitutes a pseudogene. The CDR3 DNA sequence: TGTGCCAGCAGCATGGCGGGGCAGGGGGTCTATGGCTACACCTTC. Amino acids: CASSMAGQGVYGYTF.